The rows below give T cell receptor beta chains drawn from one sample of a study of T cell responses to AZD1222 COVID-19 vaccine. The method was immunoSEQ multiplex PCR; TCRdb's version includes in-frame clones alone and lacks a portion of them. The table lists roughly 160,000 clones, 75% to 90% of them singletons. The sample here was peripheral blood, taken on day 0 of AZD1222 vaccination. The receptors stem from an adult in good health. CDR3s leave out the opening cysteine and the closing phenylalanine or tryptophan. D genes are given only for firm matches.

cdr3_aa d_call v_call
ASSLQGDQPQH TRBD1 TRBV7-2
ASSSGQGSSYEQY TRBD1 TRBV19
ASSTSGTGTF TRBD1 TRBV11-1
ASSQDHQRGADTQY . TRBV4-1
ASSQTGGHEQF TRBD1 TRBV3-1/TRBV3-2
ASSSTPNTEAF . TRBV13
ASSPMTGGNEAF TRBD1 TRBV11-2
AWSSGGGTEAF TRBD1 TRBV30
ASSPPSHRAYSNQPQH . TRBV19
AWRRYRGRVEKLF TRBD1 TRBV30
ASSGTEGLAAYNEQF TRBD2 TRBV6-2/TRBV6-3
ASSQDRGRERYT . TRBV4-3
SVGGGSTNEKLF . TRBV29-1
ASSGRTGTYEQY TRBD1 TRBV9
AVQQGVHTEAF TRBD1 TRBV7-9
ASSQAGGRGSF . TRBV4-3
ASSQRTISGNTIY . TRBV2
ASSSQGSEQY TRBD1 TRBV4-1
ASMTENTGELF . TRBV5-1
ASSRGTDYGYT TRBD1 TRBV7-8
ASSQDPSGPTGELF . TRBV4-2
ASHNGGGQETQY . TRBV6-6
ASTRGQGYQPQH TRBD1 TRBV19
ASSNRDNDQPQH . TRBV19
ATSRGGEMNTEAF . TRBV15
ASSPSGGGNTEAF . TRBV3-1/TRBV3-2
ATSRDPGIAEAF . TRBV15
ASSLSGTRYGYT . TRBV28
ASSPTGAGEQY TRBD1 TRBV19
ASSIGGLRGYT . TRBV19
ASSLSLGGHEQY . TRBV27
ASSVSPQGSEAF . TRBV9
ASSLLGASTTDTQY . TRBV7-9
ASSLEQRVNSLH . TRBV5-6
ASSLAGKGEKLF . TRBV27